This record looks at one T cell receptor beta chain sequence and its context. No antigen is known for it. Sequenced by immunoSEQ multiplex PCR; TCRdb stores in-frame clones only, minus some. The sample holds fewer than 95,000 clones, about 83% seen once. The sample originates from a study of PD-1 blockade in classical Hodgkin lymphoma. Study overall: Each patient was given nivolumab 3 mg/kg through a vein every 2 weeks. The study, taken as a whole, reports: Any patient who commenced nivolumab under 1 year after ASCT was excluded. While CD8+ TCR diversity did not rise significantly by C4D1, CD4+ TCR diversity did. No one has yet defined what causes the repertoire differences, which may be disease activity or prior therapy.

CDR3 length: 12 amino acids. Germline assignment: CDR1 MNHNS and CDR2 SASEGT. V was cut by 11 bases and J by 7 bases, with 15 bases left in between. The time point denotes: cycle 4 day 1 (C4D1), after six to seven weeks of nivolumab. Patients all relapsed after autologous stem cell transplantation, and there was variation in brentuximab vedotin exposure. This chain joins TRBV6-1 and TRBJ2-1, with D hard to call. The source of this sequence is a human donor with classical Hodgkin lymphoma. The material sequenced was peripheral blood mononuclear cells (PBMCs), taken before the fourth cycle of nivolumab. CDR3 protein: CASTTYPNEQFF. CDR3 DNA sequence: TGTGCCTCAACCACCTATCCGAATGAGCAGTTCTTC.